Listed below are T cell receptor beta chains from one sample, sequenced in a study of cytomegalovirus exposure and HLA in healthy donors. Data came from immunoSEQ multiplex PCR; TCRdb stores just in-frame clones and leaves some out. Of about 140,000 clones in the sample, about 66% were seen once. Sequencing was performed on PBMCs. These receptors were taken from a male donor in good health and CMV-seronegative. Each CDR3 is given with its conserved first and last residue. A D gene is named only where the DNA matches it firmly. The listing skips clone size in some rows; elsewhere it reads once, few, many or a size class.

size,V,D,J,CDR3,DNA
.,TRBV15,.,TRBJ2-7,CATSTETGIYEQYF,TGTGCCACCAGCACCGAGACAGGAATTTACGAGCAGTACTTC
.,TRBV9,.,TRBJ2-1,CASSGVTGAYNEQFF,TGTGCCAGCAGCGGTGTGACGGGGGCCTACAATGAGCAGTTCTTC
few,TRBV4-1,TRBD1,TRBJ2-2,CASRQGVRNTGELFF,TGCGCCAGCCGACAGGGGGTTAGGAACACCGGGGAGCTGTTTTTT
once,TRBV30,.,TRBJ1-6,CACYTGYNSPLHF,TGTGCCTGTTATACAGGGTATAATTCACCCCTCCACTTT
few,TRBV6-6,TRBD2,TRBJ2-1,CASRLAGFYNEQFF,TGTGCCAGCAGGTTAGCGGGGTTCTACAATGAGCAGTTCTTC
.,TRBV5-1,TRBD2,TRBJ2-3,CASSSGLGPPYF,TGCGCCAGCAGTAGCGGGCTGGGGCCCCCGTATTTT
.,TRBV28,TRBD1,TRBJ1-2,CASSGGTGNYGYTF,TGTGCCAGCAGTGGAGGGACAGGGAACTATGGCTACACCTTC
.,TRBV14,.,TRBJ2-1,CASSLLDSYNEQFF,TGTGCCAGCAGCCTACTCGACAGTTACAATGAGCAGTTCTTC
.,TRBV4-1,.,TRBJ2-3,CASSPQTGSVDTQYF,TGCGCCAGCAGCCCCCAGACTGGAAGTGTTGATACGCAGTATTTT
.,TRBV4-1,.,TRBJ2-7,CASSQGIQDSYEQYF,TGCGCCAGCAGCCAAGGAATACAGGACTCCTACGAGCAGTACTTC
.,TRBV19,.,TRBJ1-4,CASSITATNEKLFF,TGTGCCAGTAGTATTACTGCAACTAATGAAAAACTGTTTTTT
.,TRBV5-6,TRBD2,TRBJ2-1,CASSLLAGVREQFF,TGTGCCAGCAGCTTGCTAGCGGGGGTTCGAGAGCAGTTCTTC
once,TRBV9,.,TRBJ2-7,CASSVSPASGEQYF,TGTGCCAGCAGCGTGTCCCCCGCGAGTGGCGAGCAGTACTTC
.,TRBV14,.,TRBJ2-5,CASTKQGGETQYF,TGTGCCAGCACTAAACAGGGCGGCGAGACCCAGTACTTC
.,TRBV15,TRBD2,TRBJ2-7,CATSTILAGQVYEQYF,TGTGCCACCAGCACCATACTAGCGGGGCAAGTGTACGAGCAGTACTTC
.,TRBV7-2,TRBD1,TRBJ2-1,CASSPSTGDPYNEQFF,TGTGCCAGCAGCCCATCCACAGGGGACCCCTACAATGAGCAGTTCTTC
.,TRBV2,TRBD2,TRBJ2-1,CASSERSGGARNEQFF,TGTGCCAGCAGTGAACGTAGCGGGGGGGCACGAAATGAGCAGTTCTTC
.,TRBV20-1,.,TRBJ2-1,CSAPRLNEQFF,TGCAGCGCACCTAGACTAAATGAGCAGTTCTTC
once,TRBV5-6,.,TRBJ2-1,CASSWTGSAASYNEQFF,TGTGCCAGCAGCTGGACGGGATCAGCCGCCTCCTACAATGAGCAGTTCTTC
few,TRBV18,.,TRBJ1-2,CASSPPLGAGVNGYTF,TGTGCCAGCTCACCACCGTTAGGGGCAGGTGTAAATGGCTACACCTTC
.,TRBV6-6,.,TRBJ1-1,CASRTQGTEAFF,TGTGCCAGCAGGACACAGGGAACTGAAGCTTTCTTT
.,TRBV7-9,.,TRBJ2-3,CASSLDHGYTDTQYF,TGTGCCAGCAGCTTAGATCACGGTTACACAGATACGCAGTATTTT
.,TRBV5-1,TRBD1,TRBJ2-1,CASSLAPNRGLSYNEQFF,TGCGCCAGCAGCTTGGCCCCCAACAGGGGTCTCTCCTACAATGAGCAGTTCTTC
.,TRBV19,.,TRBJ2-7,CASSTGGQSYEQYF,TGTGCCAGTAGTACCGGGGGGCAATCCTACGAGCAGTACTTC
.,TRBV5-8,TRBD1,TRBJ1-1,CASDRGQYIEAFF,TGTGCCAGCGATAGGGGACAGTACATCGAAGCTTTCTTT
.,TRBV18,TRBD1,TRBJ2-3,CASSQTGGTDTQYF,TGTGCCAGCTCACAGACAGGGGGCACAGATACGCAGTATTTT
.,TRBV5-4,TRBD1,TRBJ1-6,CASSLGGDRGKSPLHF,TGTGCCAGCAGCTTGGGGGGGGACAGGGGTAAATCACCCCTCCACTTT
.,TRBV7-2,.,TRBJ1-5,CASSLTDRNQPQHF,TGTGCCAGCAGTCTTACAGACAGGAATCAGCCCCAGCATTTT
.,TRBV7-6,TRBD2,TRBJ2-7,CASSLGGTSGGYEQYF,TGTGCCAGCAGCTTAGGGGGGACTAGCGGGGGATACGAGCAGTACTTC
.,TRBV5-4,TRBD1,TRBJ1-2,CASSSPGQGLYGYTF,TGTGCCAGCAGCTCTCCGGGACAGGGCCTCTATGGCTACACCTTC
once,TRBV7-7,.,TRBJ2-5,CASSQGSQETQYF,TGTGCTAGCAGCCAGGGATCCCAGGAGACCCAGTACTTC
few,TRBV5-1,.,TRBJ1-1,CASSFNSGLGTEAFF,TGCGCCAGCAGCTTTAACTCAGGGCTGGGCACTGAAGCTTTCTTT
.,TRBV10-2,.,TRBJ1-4,CASSDYGATNEKLFF,TGCGCCAGCAGTGACTATGGTGCAACTAATGAAAAACTGTTTTTT
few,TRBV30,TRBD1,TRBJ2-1,CAWSVQGAIANEQFF,TGTGCCTGGAGTGTACAGGGGGCAATTGCCAATGAGCAGTTCTTC
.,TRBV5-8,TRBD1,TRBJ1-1,CASSSFRGRNTEAFF,TGTGCCAGCAGCAGCTTCAGGGGGCGAAACACTGAAGCTTTCTTT
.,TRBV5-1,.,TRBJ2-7,CASSLGTGPYEQYF,TGCGCCAGCAGCTTGGGAACAGGGCCCTACGAGCAGTACTTC
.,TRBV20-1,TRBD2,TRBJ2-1,CSATTSHEQFF,TGCAGTGCCACGACTAGCCATGAGCAGTTCTTC
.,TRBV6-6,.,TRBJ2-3,CASSLYDTFTDTQYF,TGTGCCAGCAGCCTCTACGACACTTTCACAGATACGCAGTATTTT
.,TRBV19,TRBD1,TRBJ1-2,CASSPDREYYGYTF,TGTGCCAGTAGTCCGGACAGGGAGTACTATGGCTACACCTTC
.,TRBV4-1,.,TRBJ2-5,CASSQGEVLRETQYF,TGCGCCAGCAGCCAAGGGGAGGTCCTGCGAGAGACCCAGTACTTC
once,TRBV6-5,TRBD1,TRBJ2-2,CASSYRTGVTAGELFF,TGTGCCAGCAGTTACCGGACAGGGGTTACGGCCGGGGAGCTGTTTTTT
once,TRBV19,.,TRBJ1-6,CASRIMSSYNSPLHF,TGTGCCAGTAGGATTATGAGCTCCTATAATTCACCCCTCCACTTT
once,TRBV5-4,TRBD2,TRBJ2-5,CARDRLAGGPVKETQYF,TGTGCCAGGGACAGACTAGCGGGGGGGCCCGTCAAAGAGACCCAGTACTTC
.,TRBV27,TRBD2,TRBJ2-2,CASSSGGGFLGDAGELFF,TGTGCCAGTAGTAGCGGGGGCGGTTTCCTCGGGGACGCCGGGGAGCTGTTTTTT
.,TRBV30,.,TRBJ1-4,CAWTSTNEKLFF,TGTGCCTGGACGTCAACTAATGAAAAACTGTTTTTT